A single sample gave rise to the 23 T cell receptor beta chains below, sequenced in a study of blood T cells in healthy people across ages. Then a second PCR, running roughly 7 to 11 cycles, was carried out with a sample-barcoded 5' primer and a J-beta primer mix. TCRdb passed the 5' RACE reads through MiXCR, listing each CDR3 protein once. The sample shows some 1.6 million distinct CDR3 sequences, roughly 32% of them seen only once. Sequenced material: blood. The receptor set was obtained from a woman in her 30s in good health.

V is TRBV5-5 and J is TRBJ2-1, with 8 bases matching TRBD2. Germline CDR1 and CDR2: SGHKS and YYEKEE (reference sequence). The CDR3 is 12 residues long. V shed 4 bases, J shed 10 bases, and the junction held 4 bases outside the gene matches. CDR3 sequence: CASSLWTSEQFF. The DNA of the CDR3 is TGTGCCAGCAGCCTGTGGACTAGCGAGCAGTTCTTC.

This clonotype was seen a handful of times. The V gene is TRBV7-9, the J gene TRBJ1-2, with D possibly being TRBD1 (5 bases). Trimming removed 5 bases from V and 6 bases from J, with 19 bases in between. The CDR3 consists of 15 residues. Germline CDR1 reads SEHNR; CDR2 reads FQNEAQ (reference sequence). CDR3 residues: CASSARTRLGDGYTF. The CDR3 DNA reads TGTGCCAGCAGCGCCCGAACCCGGCTAGGGGATGGCTACACCTTC.

CDR3 in amino acids: CSAPGTTLSYEQYF. In DNA, the CDR3 is TGCAGTGCCCCCGGGACTACCCTATCCTACGAGCAGTACTTC. This chain links TRBV20-1 with TRBJ2-7; 7 nucleotides line up with TRBD2. The ends lost 6 bases at V and 1 base at J; junction bases unmatched: 9. CDR1 is DFQATT and CDR2 is SNEGSKA in the germline V gene (reference sequence). This CDR3 region has 14 residues.

The CDR3 sequence is CSASVYSNQPQHF. DNA of the CDR3: TGCAGTGCTAGTGTGTATAGCAATCAGCCCCAGCATTTT. V usage is TRBV20-1 and J usage is TRBJ1-5; D gene ambiguous. CDR3 length: 13 amino acids. The germline V gene encodes CDR1 DFQATT and CDR2 SNEGSKA (reference sequence). Trimming cost V 3 bases and J 0 bases, with 6 bases left between them.

This clonotype was counted only a few times. The V gene is TRBV12-3 or TRBV12-4, the J gene TRBJ2-5; 8 nucleotides line up with TRBD2. Trimming removed 3 bases from V and 9 bases from J; junction bases left unmatched: 15. This CDR3 region has 16 residues. The DNA of the CDR3 is TGTGCCAGCAGTTTCGCCCCCGGCCCCGCCGGGGGGGCCCAGTACTTC. This translates into CASSFAPGPAGGAQYF.

In its sample, this clonotype was seen many times. V is TRBV20-1 and J is TRBJ2-3; 9 bases align to TRBD2. J lost 1 base, V lost 7 bases, and 0 bases had no gene match. Per the germline V gene, CDR1 is DFQATT and CDR2 is SNEGSKA (reference sequence). The CDR3 length is 12 residues. In nucleotides, the CDR3 is TGCAGTGTAGCGGGGGGCACAGATACGCAGTATTTT. It is translated as CSVAGGTDTQYF.

The J gene is TRBJ1-5, the V gene TRBV3-1, with 8 bases aligning to TRBD1. The CDR3 has 15 amino acids. J gave up 6 bases and V 1 base, and 5 bases lay outside the gene matches. The germline gives CDR1 LGHDT, CDR2 YNNKEL (reference sequence). CDR3 protein: CASSQGRGLGQPQHF. CDR3 sequence (DNA): TGTGCCAGCAGCCAAGGCAGGGGGCTAGGTCAGCCCCAGCATTTT.

This chain links TRBV15 with TRBJ1-2; weak D call: TRBD1 (5 bases). The CDR3 extends over 14 amino acids. V lost 0 bases to trimming and J lost 7 bases, with 12 bases between them. Per germline, CDR1 LNHNV and CDR2 YYDKDF (reference sequence). CDR3 DNA: TGTGCCACCAGCAGAGATTCCGGGGGGACTGGCTACACCTTC. Translation gives CATSRDSGGTGYTF.

The V and J genes are TRBV7-9 and TRBJ2-1, with TRBD2 matching over 7 bases. This CDR3 contains 14 residues. Germline V gives CDR1 SEHNR, CDR2 FQNEAQ (reference sequence). Trimming cost V 2 bases and J 6 bases; bases outside gene matches: 4. The CDR3 sequence is CASSLLASGNEQFF. CDR3 DNA: TGTGCCAGCAGCTTACTGGCTAGCGGCAATGAGCAGTTCTTC.

The V call is TRBV27, the J call TRBJ2-1; TRBD2 matches at 9 bases. Trimming at V came to 6 bases and at J to 6 bases, leaving 9 bases not matched to a gene. The CDR3 totals 15 residues. Germline CDR1 MNHEY, CDR2 SMNVEV (reference sequence). The CDR3 here is CASSRPSGTRNEQFF. The DNA of the CDR3 is TGTGCCAGCAGCCGCCCTAGCGGGACTCGCAATGAGCAGTTCTTC.

The chain carries TRBV10-3 and TRBJ1-1; D not certain. In germline, CDR1 is ENHRY, CDR2 SYGVKD. The CDR3 extends over 15 amino acids. V was cut by 5 bases and J by 0 bases, with 13 bases left in between. The CDR3 reads CAISPQVNMNTEAFF. CDR3 coding DNA: TGTGCCATCAGTCCCCAGGTAAACATGAACACTGAAGCTTTCTTT.

The chain has TRBV6-2 or TRBV6-3 and TRBJ2-7; unclear D gene. The germline V gene encodes CDR1 MNHEY and CDR2 SVGEGT. V dropped 2 bases and J dropped 4 bases, with 6 bases sitting between them. The CDR3 length is 12 residues. In DNA, the CDR3 is TGTGCCAGCAGTTACGCCTTTTACGAGCAGTACTTC. This codes for CASSYAFYEQYF.

The sample holds a few counts of this clonotype. This chain uses TRBV28 with TRBJ2-3; no clear D. Trimming stripped 4 bases from V and 0 bases from J, with 11 bases between. The germline gives CDR1 MDHEN, CDR2 SYDVKM. The CDR3 is 15 amino acids. DNA for the CDR3: TGTGCCAGCAGTTCCGCTCGAGCTAGCACAGATACGCAGTATTTT. It is translated as CASSSARASTDTQYF.

This chain uses TRBV30 with TRBJ2-1, with 8 bases fitting TRBD2. Per germline, CDR1 GTSNPN and CDR2 SVGIG (reference sequence). The CDR3 runs to 15 residues. J gave up 4 bases and V 5 bases, and 10 bases lay outside the gene matches. The CDR3 spells CAWDRAGADYNEQFF. The CDR3 DNA reads TGTGCCTGGGATCGAGCGGGGGCTGATTACAATGAGCAGTTCTTC.

This chain uses TRBV24-1 with TRBJ2-3, with 9 positions matching TRBD2. Germline CDR1 reads KGHDR; CDR2 reads SFDVKD. The trim removed 3 bases at V and 4 bases at J, leaving 7 bases unmatched. This CDR3 comprises 16 residues. As DNA, the CDR3 is TGTGCCACCAGTGATCCCGCTAGCGGGGAGGCAGATACGCAGTATTTT. The encoded protein is CATSDPASGEADTQYF.

Many counts were recorded for this clonotype. The rearrangement uses TRBV11-2 and TRBJ2-6; no clear D. The germline V gene encodes CDR1 SGHAT and CDR2 FQNNGV. The V end lost 5 bases, the J end lost 0 bases, and 8 bases lay between the germline ends. The length of the CDR3 is 15 residues. Here the CDR3 DNA reads TGTGCCAGCAGCCCCGGTAGCTCTGGGGCCAACGTCCTGACTTTC. This gives the protein CASSPGSSGANVLTF.

The chain links TRBV7-6 to TRBJ2-7; D may be TRBD1 or TRBD2 (6 bases each). CDR3 length: 14 amino acids. The germline CDR1 and CDR2 sequences are SGHVS and FNYEAQ. The V gene lost 4 bases and the J gene lost 6 bases, with 16 bases spanning the gap. The CDR3 DNA reads as TGTGCCAGCAGCTGGGGGGCAGGGAGACGCGAGCAGTACTTC. It is translated as CASSWGAGRREQYF.

V gene TRBV4-2 combines with J gene TRBJ2-2, with 13 bases lining up with TRBD2. Losses at the gene ends were 4 bases for V and 0 bases for J; bases not matched to a gene: 8. This CDR3 spans 19 amino acids. Germline lookup yields CDR1 LGHNA and CDR2 YNFKEQ. CDR3 loop: CASSPTSGGLYANTGELFF. As DNA, the CDR3 is TGTGCCAGCAGCCCGACTAGCGGGGGGCTTTATGCGAACACCGGGGAGCTGTTTTTT.

The V and J genes are TRBV5-1 and TRBJ2-1; no reliable D call. CDR3 length equals 15 residues. The germline V and J ends were trimmed by 0 bases and 6 bases, with 13 bases remaining between them. CDR1 is SGHRS and CDR2 is YFSETQ in the germline V gene. As DNA, the CDR3 is TGCGCCAGCAGCTTGGGAGGCGACCCTTCCAATGAGCAGTTCTTC. Translating gives CASSLGGDPSNEQFF.

The sample holds a few counts of this clonotype. CDR3 in amino acids: CASSLNLGGRADEQFF. The CDR3 region has the DNA TGTGCCAGCAGCTTAAACCTGGGGGGGAGGGCCGATGAGCAGTTCTTC. The rearrangement links TRBV7-3 to TRBJ2-1; TRBD2 matches 7 bases. Unmatched junction bases numbered 11, after V lost 1 base and J lost 8 bases. The germline gives CDR1 SGHTA, CDR2 FQGTGA. The CDR3 runs to 16 residues.

This clonotype was seen only a few times. The chain has TRBV12-3 or TRBV12-4 and TRBJ2-1; 9 nucleotides align to TRBD2. V trimming: 2 bases; J trimming: 4 bases; junction bases outside the gene matches: 3. This CDR3 spans 15 amino acids. CDR3 in DNA: TGTGCCAGCAGTTTACTAGCGGGACGGTACAATGAGCAGTTCTTC. Protein sequence: CASSLLAGRYNEQFF.

This clonotype was seen at least ten times. The J gene is TRBJ2-7, the V gene TRBV27; D call uncertain. The CDR3 covers 13 residues. The V gene's germline CDR1 is MNHEY and CDR2 SMNVEV (reference sequence). V gave up 2 bases and J gave up 3 bases, with 8 bases separating them. CDR3 residues: CASSLKVYYEQYF. For the CDR3, the DNA is TGTGCCAGCAGTTTAAAGGTCTACTACGAGCAGTACTTC.

This clonotype was counted between two and nine times. The J gene is TRBJ2-5, the V gene TRBV12-3 or TRBV12-4, with a tentative D call TRBD2 (7 bases). V was pared by 5 bases and J by 1 base, with 17 bases between. The CDR3 contains 16 residues. The CDR3 DNA is TGTGCCAGCAGTCTTTTTCGGGGGGCCCCCCAAGAGACCCAGTACTTC. Translation gives CASSLFRGAPQETQYF.